Below are 16 T cell receptor beta chains sequenced from a single sample in a study of OX40 agonist ivuxolimab in advanced cancers. The method was immunoSEQ multiplex PCR; TCRdb's version includes in-frame clones alone and lacks a portion of them. The sample contains tens of thousands of clones, about 86% of which appear only once. The material was CD4+ or CD8+ T cells sorted from blood, obtained in a trial of the OX40 agonist ivuxolimab. Receptors originate from an adult with an advanced solid tumor such as melanoma, head and neck, liver or kidney cancer.

The sample holds a few counts of this clone. This chain links TRBV5-4 with TRBJ1-5; 11 nucleotides match TRBD1. The CDR3 is 15 residues long. Per the germline V gene, CDR1 is SGHNT and CDR2 is YYREEE (reference sequence). V shed 4 bases and J 7 bases; nucleotides not matched to a gene: 7. CDR3 nucleotides: TGTGCCAGCAGCCGAGGGACAGGGGGTTTACAGCCCCAGCATTTT. Amino acids: CASSRGTGGLQPQHF. Complete variable domain (other parts from reference TRBV5-4 and TRBJ1-5): ETGVTQSPTHLIKTRGQQVTLRCSSQSGHNTVSWYQQALGQGPQFIFQYYREEENGRGNFPPRFSGLQFPNYSSELNVNALELDDSALYLCASSRGTGGLQPQHFGDGTRLSIL.

The V and J genes are TRBV6-5 and TRBJ2-1; D is uncertain. Trimming removed 5 bases from V and 0 bases from J, with 5 bases in between. Germline CDR1 MNHEY, CDR2 SVGAGI. The length of the CDR3 is 13 residues. CDR3 DNA sequence: TGTGCCAGCAGTCGGAACTCCTACAATGAGCAGTTCTTC. Protein product: CASSRNSYNEQFF.

The chain employs TRBV7-2 and TRBJ2-2; 9 positions match TRBD2. This CDR3 has 15 amino acids. Germline V gene data show CDR1 as SGHTA and CDR2 as FQGNSA. The V and J ends lost 7 bases and 3 bases, in that order; junction bases with no gene match: 6. The CDR3 loop reads CASIRTSGHTGELFF. CDR3 nucleotide sequence: TGTGCCAGCATTCGTACTAGCGGGCACACCGGGGAGCTGTTTTTT.

The chain is built from TRBV4-1 and TRBJ2-5, with no clear D. The J call may be in error: the DNA end matches TRBJ2-7 better. There are 15 residues in the CDR3. CDR1 and CDR2 from the germline V gene are MGHRA and YSYEKL. CDR3 region: CASSQSKGRPYEQYF. In DNA form, the CDR3 reads TGCGCCAGCAGCCAGTCAAAAGGACGGCCCTACGAGCAGTACTTC.

This chain uses TRBV9 with TRBJ1-2; D gene uncertain. Germline V CDR1 and CDR2: SGDLS, YYNGEE. Trimming pared 4 bases from V and 4 bases from J, leaving 17 bases between. CDR3 length: 15 residues. The DNA of the CDR3 is TGTGCCAGCAGCTCTCATCCCGGGCAAATCTATGGCTACACCTTC. Translation: CASSSHPGQIYGYTF.

The chain couples TRBV5-6 to TRBJ2-7, with TRBD2 matching over 8 bases. The V gene's germline CDR1 is SGHDT and CDR2 YYEEEE. J gave up 6 bases and V 4 bases, and 3 bases lay outside the gene matches. CDR3 length: 12 amino acids. CDR3 coding DNA: TGTGCCAGCAGCGCCGGGGGGGCCGAGCAGTACTTC. It translates to CASSAGGAEQYF.

The rearrangement uses TRBV9 and TRBJ1-4, with no clear D. Germline-derived CDR1 and CDR2 are SGDLS and YYNGEE. The V end was cut by 8 bases, the J end by 6 bases, with 11 bases between. CDR3 length: 12 amino acids. The DNA of the CDR3 is TGTGCCAGTAAGGGTCCGGATGAAAAACTGTTTTTT. Amino acid sequence: CASKGPDEKLFF. Based on the CDR3 plus reference TRBV9 and TRBJ1-4, the full variable domain is DSGVTQTPKHLITATGQRVTLRCSPRSGDLSVYWYQQSLDQGLQFLIQYYNGEERAKGNILERFSAQQFPDLHSELNLSSLELGDSALYFCASKGPDEKLFFGSGTQLSVL.

The table lists this clone with a count of one. CDR3 residues: CASSYPDRGGNTIYF. CDR3 DNA sequence: TGTGCCAGCAGCTACCCCGACAGGGGAGGAAACACCATATATTTT. The chain couples TRBV7-2 to TRBJ1-3; 8 positions match TRBD1. The ends lost 4 bases at V and 4 bases at J; junction bases unmatched: 6. The germline CDR1 and CDR2 sequences are SGHTA and FQGNSA. The CDR3 has 15 residues.

V is TRBV5-8 and J is TRBJ1-4, with 8 bases identical to TRBD1. The germline gives CDR1 SGHTS, CDR2 YDEGEE. The CDR3 is 17 residues long. Trimming removed 9 bases from V and 3 bases from J; junction bases left unmatched: 16. The CDR3 region is CATQQGESGAANEKLFF. CDR3 nucleotides: TGTGCCACCCAACAGGGGGAGTCGGGAGCGGCTAATGAAAAACTGTTTTTT. Full variable domain (outside the CDR3, taken from reference TRBV5-8 and TRBJ1-4): EAGVTQSPTHLIKTRGQQATLRCSPISGHTSVYWYQQALGLGLQFLLWYDEGEERNRGNFPPRFSGRQFPNYSSELNVNALELEDSALYLCATQQGESGAANEKLFFGSGTQLSVL.

V and J are TRBV6-6 and TRBJ1-2; D ambiguous. Germline assignment: CDR1 MNHNY and CDR2 SVGAGI (reference sequence). Trimming cost V 0 bases and J 0 bases, with 11 bases left between them. The CDR3 extends over 16 amino acids. The CDR3 sequence is CASSYSIGLANYGYTF. The CDR3 coding sequence is TGTGCCAGCAGTTACTCGATTGGACTAGCTAACTATGGCTACACCTTC.

The chain links TRBV6-4 to TRBJ2-1; TRBD2 matches at 8 bases. The junction had 7 bases not matched to a gene; V was cut back by 0 bases and J by 9 bases. From germline, CDR1 is MRHNA and CDR2 SNTAGT. This CDR3 is built from 15 residues. The CDR3 DNA reads as TGTGCCAGCAGTGACTCTGGCGGGGGGCATCGTGAGCAGTTCTTC. Protein product: CASSDSGGGHREQFF.

This clone occurred a few times. The chain is built from TRBV4-1 and TRBJ1-2, with D hard to call. In germline, CDR1 is MGHRA, CDR2 YSYEKL. CDR3 size: 15 residues. Trimming cost V 1 base and J 0 bases, with 9 bases left between them. The CDR3 DNA is TGCGCCAGCAGCCAAGCGACTACTTCTAACTATGGCTACACCTTC. The encoded protein is CASSQATTSNYGYTF.

V usage is TRBV5-6 and J usage is TRBJ1-2, with a tentative D call TRBD1 (6 bases). Germline CDR1 is SGHDT and CDR2 is YYEEEE. Trimming pared 6 bases from V and 5 bases from J, leaving 20 bases between. This CDR3 is built from 15 residues. Here the CDR3 reads CASKGGGASYYGYTF. The CDR3 region has the DNA TGTGCCAGCAAGGGGGGCGGCGCGTCCTATTATGGCTACACCTTC.

The chain couples TRBV7-2 to TRBJ2-7, with D hard to call. The CDR3 covers 14 residues. The V end lost 4 bases, the J end lost 0 bases, and 10 bases lay between the germline ends. Germline CDR1 reads SGHTA; CDR2 reads FQGNSA. CDR3 nucleotides: TGTGCCAGCAGCTCAAACACAGTCTCCTACGAGCAGTACTTC. It encodes CASSSNTVSYEQYF.

The V gene is TRBV7-9, the J gene TRBJ2-7; 7 nucleotides line up with TRBD2. CDR3 length: 15 amino acids. The V segment lost 5 bases and the J segment 4 bases; nucleotides outside the gene matches: 11. The germline V gene encodes CDR1 SEHNR and CDR2 FQNEAQ (reference sequence). CDR3 DNA: TGTGCCAGCAGCCGCGGGGTAGCGGGTACGTACGAGCAGTACTTC. Its translation is CASSRGVAGTYEQYF.

The chain combines TRBV5-6 with TRBJ1-1; the D gene is possibly TRBD1 (6 bases). Germline V gives CDR1 SGHDT, CDR2 YYEEEE. Trimming removed 0 bases at V and 2 bases at J, with 11 bases between. This CDR3 spans 15 amino acids. The CDR3 loop is CASSLAGTLNTEAFF. The CDR3 DNA reads TGTGCCAGCAGCTTGGCCGGGACACTTAACACTGAAGCTTTCTTT. Using reference TRBV5-6 and TRBJ1-1 for the parts outside the CDR3, the full variable domain is DAGVTQSPTHLIKTRGQQVTLRCSPKSGHDTVSWYQQALGQGPQFIFQYYEEEERQRGNFPDRFSGHQFPNYSSELNVNALLLGDSALYLCASSLAGTLNTEAFFGQGTRLTVV.